This TCR beta chain was obtained from a study of post-analysis software for immune sequencing data. General study findings and limits: Among four to six TRBV segments more frequent in patients than controls were TRBV5-6, TRBV5-1 and TRBV20-1.

Researchers reported that TCR beta cDNA libraries carried unique molecular identifiers. From the PCR reads, TCRdb called clonotypes with MiXCR, one entry per CDR3 protein. The sample has 350,000 to 500,000 distinct CDR3 sequences, roughly 38% seen once. About this clonotype itself: Its antigen remains unidentified.

Looked up from germline, CDR1 is SEHNR and CDR2 is FQNEAQ (reference sequence). The CDR3 sequence is 15 residues long. The TCR originated in a girl aged 2 to 9 with multiple sclerosis. The chain is built from TRBV7-9 and TRBJ2-7; 8 nucleotides match TRBD1. The J call may not be correct, given that the DNA end is closer to TRBJ2-5. Sequenced material: blood. CDR3: CASSLSSTGAETQYF. In nucleotides, the CDR3 is TGTGCCAGCAGCTTAAGTTCGACAGGGGCAGAGACCCAGTACTTC.